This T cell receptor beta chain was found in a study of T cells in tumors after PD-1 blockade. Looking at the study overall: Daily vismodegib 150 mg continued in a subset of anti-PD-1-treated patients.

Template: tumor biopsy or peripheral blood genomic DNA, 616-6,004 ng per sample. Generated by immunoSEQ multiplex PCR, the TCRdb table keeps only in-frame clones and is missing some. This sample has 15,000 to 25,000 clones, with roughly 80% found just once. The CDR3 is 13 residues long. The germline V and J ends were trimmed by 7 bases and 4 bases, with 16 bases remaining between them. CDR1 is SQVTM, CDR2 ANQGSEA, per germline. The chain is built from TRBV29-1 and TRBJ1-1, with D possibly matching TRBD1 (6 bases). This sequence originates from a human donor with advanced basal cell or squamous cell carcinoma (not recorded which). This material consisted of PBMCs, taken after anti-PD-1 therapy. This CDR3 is CSAQGSGGTEAFF. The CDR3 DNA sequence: TGCAGCGCACAGGGTTCCGGAGGCACTGAAGCTTTCTTT.